The TCR beta chain described here comes from a study of CD8+ T cells in alopecia areata. Whole-study results and caveats: Unlike in mice, where it was clearer, TCR sharing across patients was less clear, possibly HLA-related.

Once RNA had been extracted, it was reverse transcribed into cDNA to act as the sequencing template. Only in-frame clones appear in the TCRdb table, and some are missing; sequencing was by immunoSEQ multiplex PCR. Among 110,000 or so clones, about 60% were seen once, and the ten largest hold roughly 2.8%. This CDR3 spans 14 amino acids. V gave up 4 bases and J gave up 4 bases, with 15 bases separating them. Germline V CDR1 and CDR2: SGHRS, YFSETQ. Separation by sorting yielded CD4+ and CD8+ T cells from PBMCs. This clone was picked up a small number of times. What it binds is not known. The sequence derives from a human donor in good health. The chain links TRBV5-1 to TRBJ2-7, with a tentative D call TRBD2 (6 bases). Specimen: CD4+ T cells sorted from blood. Written as DNA, the CDR3 is TGCGCCAGCAGCCGCGGGGACTTTACTTACGAGCAGTACTTC. Protein sequence: CASSRGDFTYEQYF.